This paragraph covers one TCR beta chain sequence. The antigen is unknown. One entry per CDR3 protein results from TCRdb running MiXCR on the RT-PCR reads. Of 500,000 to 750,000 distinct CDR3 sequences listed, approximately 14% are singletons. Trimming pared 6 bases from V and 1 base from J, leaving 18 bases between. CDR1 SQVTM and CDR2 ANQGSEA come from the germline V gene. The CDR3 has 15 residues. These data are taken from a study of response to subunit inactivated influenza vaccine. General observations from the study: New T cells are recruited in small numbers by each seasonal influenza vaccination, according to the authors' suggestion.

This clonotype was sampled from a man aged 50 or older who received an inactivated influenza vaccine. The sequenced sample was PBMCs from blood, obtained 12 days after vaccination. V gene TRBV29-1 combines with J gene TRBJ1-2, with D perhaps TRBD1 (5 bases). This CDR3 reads CSVELWDSGNYGYTF. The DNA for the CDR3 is TGCAGCGTGGAACTTTGGGACTCTGGTAACTATGGCTACACCTTC.